This TCR beta chain came from a study of blood T cell repertoires in COVID-19. Study-wide context: Spain, Italy and the United States supplied samples that represented acute and convalescent COVID-19. T cells, B-cell-depleted T cells, or PBMCs provided the cDNA or gDNA that served as material.

The CDR3 is 13 amino acids. Germline assignment: CDR1 GTSNPN and CDR2 SVGIG (reference sequence). The trim removed 1 base at V and 7 bases at J, leaving 4 bases unmatched. TCRdb keeps only in-frame clones here, not all; method: immunoSEQ multiplex PCR. The sample shows about 190,000 clones, 75% to 90% of them seen only once. V and J are TRBV30 and TRBJ2-1, with 7 bases aligning to TRBD2. This receptor was taken from a woman between 35 and 50 years old with acute or convalescent COVID-19. Sequencing used peripheral blood. Here the CDR3 reads CAWSGSAGNEQFF. CDR3 nucleotides: TGTGCCTGGAGTGGATCAGCGGGGAATGAGCAGTTCTTC.